These 10 T cell receptor beta chains originate from one sample sequenced in a study of T cells after yellow fever vaccination. TCRdb analysed the 5' RACE reads with MiXCR anew, one entry per CDR3 protein. The table records approximately 550,000 distinct CDR3 sequences, roughly 12% of them present only once. The source was PBMCs, collected on the day of the yellow fever booster vaccination. These receptors were taken from a man aged 30 to 39 who received the YFV17D yellow fever vaccine.

This clonotype was found a few times. The CDR3 region has the DNA TGTGCCAGTAGTACTCTAGCGGGAGGGCCTTATGAGCAGTTCTTC. Translating gives CASSTLAGGPYEQFF. The chain recombines TRBV19 with TRBJ2-1; TRBD2 matches 12 bases. The CDR3 sequence is 15 residues long. The V gene's germline CDR1 is LNHDA and CDR2 SQIVND (reference sequence). V gave up 4 bases and J gave up 8 bases; unmatched junction bases: 6.

This clonotype has just a few counts. The V and J genes are TRBV7-8 and TRBJ2-7; D unresolved. Trimming removed 5 bases from V and 5 bases from J, with 19 bases in between. The CDR3 covers 15 residues. The germline CDR1 and CDR2 sequences are SGHVS and FQNEAQ. CDR3: CASSLSRYRLHEQYF. The CDR3, as DNA: TGTGCCAGCAGCCTCTCCCGGTATAGATTACACGAGCAGTACTTC.

The rearrangement uses TRBV2 and TRBJ2-7; the D gene is possibly TRBD2 (5 bases). The CDR3 runs 13 residues. V lost 1 base, J lost 8 bases, and 12 bases lay in between. CDR1 and CDR2 from the germline V gene are SNHLY and FYNNEI. CDR3 amino acids: CASSEGIGSKQYF. In DNA form, the CDR3 reads TGTGCCAGCAGTGAAGGAATAGGGAGTAAGCAGTACTTC.

The table lists this clonotype with a few counts. CDR3 in amino acids: CASSSSRGAYEQYF. The CDR3 DNA follows: TGTGCCAGCAGTTCAAGCAGGGGAGCCTACGAGCAGTACTTC. The gene calls are TRBV6-5 and TRBJ2-7, with D maybe TRBD1 (6 bases). Deletions cut 4 bases from V and 2 bases from J, with 12 bases between. Germline CDR1 is MNHEY and CDR2 is SVGAGI. This CDR3 is built from 14 residues.

The chain uses TRBV5-6 and TRBJ2-7, with 9 bases fitting TRBD2. The germline V gene has CDR1 SGHDT and CDR2 YYEEEE. V was clipped by 2 bases and J by 5 bases; unmatched bases: 14. This CDR3 is 17 amino acids long. CDR3 region: CASSFWFGSGSINEQYF. The CDR3 DNA sequence: TGTGCCAGCAGCTTTTGGTTTGGTAGCGGGAGCATCAACGAGCAGTACTTC.

This clonotype was seen a few times. V and J are TRBV7-9 and TRBJ1-6; D unresolved. Trimming cost V 2 bases and J 1 base, with 6 bases left between them. The CDR3 runs 15 residues. CDR1 is SEHNR and CDR2 is FQNEAQ in the germline V gene (reference sequence). CDR3 DNA: TGTGCCAGCAGCTTAATGGGGTCCTATAATTCACCCCTCCACTTT. Its translation: CASSLMGSYNSPLHF.

This rearrangement joins TRBV7-9 to TRBJ2-1; 8 bases line up with TRBD2. The CDR3 spans 17 residues. Germline V CDR1 and CDR2: SEHNR, FQNEAQ (reference sequence). V trimming: 4 bases; J trimming: 2 bases; junction bases outside the gene matches: 10. CDR3 region: CASSYPYREGTYNEQFF. For the CDR3, the DNA is TGTGCCAGCAGCTATCCATATCGGGAGGGCACCTACAATGAGCAGTTCTTC.

CDR3 residues: CASSLASGALKRTDTQYF. The CDR3 DNA follows: TGTGCCAGCAGCTTAGCTAGCGGAGCCTTGAAACGCACAGATACGCAGTATTTT. The genes are TRBV5-6 and TRBJ2-3, with 7 nucleotides matching TRBD2. Germline-derived CDR1 and CDR2 are SGHDT and YYEEEE. V was clipped by 2 bases and J by 1 base; unmatched bases: 13. This CDR3 contains 18 residues.

This clonotype was counted between two and nine times. The chain joins TRBV24-1 to TRBJ2-2; 7 bases line up with TRBD2. V lost 9 bases, J lost 4 bases, and 19 bases stayed unmatched. CDR3 length: 18 residues. CDR1 KGHDR and CDR2 SFDVKD come from the germline V gene. The CDR3 protein is CATRNLQQGGSATGELFF. In DNA form, the CDR3 reads TGTGCCACCCGAAACCTACAGCAGGGAGGGTCGGCCACCGGGGAGCTGTTTTTT.

CDR3 sequence: CASSGQPITNEKLFF. In DNA form, the CDR3 reads TGTGCCAGCAGCGGGCAGCCAATAACTAATGAAAAACTGTTTTTT. The V gene is TRBV6-1, the J gene TRBJ1-4; D is undetermined. The germline gives CDR1 MNHNS, CDR2 SASEGT. This CDR3 is built from 15 residues. Trimming left V 6 bases short and J 1 base short, with 12 bases between.